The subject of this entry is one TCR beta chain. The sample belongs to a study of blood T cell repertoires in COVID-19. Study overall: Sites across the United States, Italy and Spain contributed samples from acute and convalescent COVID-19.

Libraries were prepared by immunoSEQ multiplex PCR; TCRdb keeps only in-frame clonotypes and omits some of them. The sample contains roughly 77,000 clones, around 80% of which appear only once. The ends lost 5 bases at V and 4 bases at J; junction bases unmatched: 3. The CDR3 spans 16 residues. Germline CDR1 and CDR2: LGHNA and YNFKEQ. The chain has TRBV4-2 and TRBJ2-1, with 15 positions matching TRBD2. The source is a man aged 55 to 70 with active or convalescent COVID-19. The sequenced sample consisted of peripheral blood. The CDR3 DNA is TGTGCCAGCAGCTGGGGACTAGCGGGGGGATACAATGAGCAGTTCTTC. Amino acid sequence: CASSWGLAGGYNEQFF.